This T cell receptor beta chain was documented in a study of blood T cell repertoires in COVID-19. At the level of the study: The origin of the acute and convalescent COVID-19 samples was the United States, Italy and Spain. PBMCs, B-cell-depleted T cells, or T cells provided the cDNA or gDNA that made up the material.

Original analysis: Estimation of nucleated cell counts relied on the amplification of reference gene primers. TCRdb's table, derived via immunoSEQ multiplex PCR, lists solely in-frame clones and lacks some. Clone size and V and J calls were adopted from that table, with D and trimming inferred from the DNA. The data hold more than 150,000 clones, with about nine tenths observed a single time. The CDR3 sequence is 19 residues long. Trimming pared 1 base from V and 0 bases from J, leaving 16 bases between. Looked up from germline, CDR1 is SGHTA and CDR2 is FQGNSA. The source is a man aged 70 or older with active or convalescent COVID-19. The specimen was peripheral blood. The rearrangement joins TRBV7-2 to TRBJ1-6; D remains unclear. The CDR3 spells CASSLVWPDTSSYNSPLHF. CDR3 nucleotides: TGTGCCAGCAGCTTAGTATGGCCAGATACTAGCTCCTATAATTCACCCCTCCACTTT.